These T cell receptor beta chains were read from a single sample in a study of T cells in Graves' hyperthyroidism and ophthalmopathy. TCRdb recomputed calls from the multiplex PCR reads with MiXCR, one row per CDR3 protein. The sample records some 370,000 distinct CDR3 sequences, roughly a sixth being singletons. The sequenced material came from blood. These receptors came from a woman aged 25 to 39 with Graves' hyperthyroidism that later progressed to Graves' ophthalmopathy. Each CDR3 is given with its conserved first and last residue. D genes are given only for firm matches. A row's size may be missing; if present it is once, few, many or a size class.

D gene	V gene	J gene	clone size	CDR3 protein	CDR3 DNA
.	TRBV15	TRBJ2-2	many	CATTLWNTGELFF	TGTGCCACCACCCTTTGGAACACCGGGGAGCTGTTTTTT
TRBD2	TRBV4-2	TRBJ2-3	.	CASSHPGLAVGDTQCF	TGTGCCAGCAGCCATCCGGGACTAGCGGTGGGGGATACGCAGTGTTTT
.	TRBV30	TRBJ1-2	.	CAWRGRGRNYGYTF	TGTGCCTGGAGGGGCAGGGGCAGAAACTATGGCTACACCTTC
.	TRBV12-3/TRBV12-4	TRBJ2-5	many	CASNPPGETQYF	TGTGCCAGCAACCCCCCCGGGGAGACCCAGTACTTC
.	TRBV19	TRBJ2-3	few	CASSLAGPPDTQYF	TGTGCCAGTAGTTTGGCGGGGCCGCCAGATACGCAGTATTTT
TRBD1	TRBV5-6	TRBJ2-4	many	CASSSPAGQGSIQYF	TGTGCCAGCAGCTCACCTGCGGGACAGGGCAGTATTCAGTACTTC
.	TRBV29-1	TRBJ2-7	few	CSAKTGQFYEQYF	TGCAGCGCCAAAACCGGACAGTTCTACGAGCAGTACTTC
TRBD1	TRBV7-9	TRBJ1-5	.	CASSRDRDQPQHF	TGTGCCAGCAGCCGGGACAGGGATCAGCCCCAGCATTTT
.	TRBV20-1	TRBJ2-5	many	CSAAGDAGRETQYF	TGCAGTGCAGCGGGTGATGCGGGGAGAGAGACCCAGTACTTC
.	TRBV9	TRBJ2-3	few	CASSVEHRNTDTQYF	TGTGCCAGCAGCGTAGAGCACAGAAACACAGATACGCAGTATTTT
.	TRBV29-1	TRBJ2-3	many	CSVLLSGALRDTQYF	TGCAGCGTTCTTTTGTCGGGGGCCCTCCGAGATACGCAGTATTTT
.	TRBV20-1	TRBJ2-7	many	CSAQGTYEQYF	TGCAGTGCTCAAGGAACCTACGAGCAGTACTTC
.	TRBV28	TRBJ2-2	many	CASSSPRIDVDTSNTGELFF	TGTGCCAGCAGTTCCCCCCGGATCGATGTAGACACATCGAACACCGGGGAGCTGTTTTTT
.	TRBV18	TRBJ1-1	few	CASSPNPGTANTEAFF	TGTGCCAGCTCACCGAACCCCGGGACGGCGAACACTGAAGCTTTCTTT
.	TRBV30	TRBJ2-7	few	CAINYSYEQYF	TGTGCCATAAATTACTCCTACGAGCAGTACTTC
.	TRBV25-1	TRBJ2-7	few	CASSEYGTLNEQYF	TGTGCCAGCAGTGAATACGGGACACTGAACGAGCAGTACTTC
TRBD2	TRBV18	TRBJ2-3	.	CASSLLAGGTGTQYF	TGTGCCAGCTCACTACTAGCGGGAGGGACAGGTACGCAGTATTTT
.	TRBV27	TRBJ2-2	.	CASSLAGGTRELFF	TGTGCCAGCAGTTTGGCCGGGGGAACCCGGGAGCTGTTTTTT
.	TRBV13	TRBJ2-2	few	CASSPYRDPGELFF	TGTGCCAGCAGCCCGTACAGGGACCCCGGGGAGCTGTTTTTT
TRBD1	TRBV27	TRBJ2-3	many	CASSSEHRTGVRDTQYF	TGTGCCAGCAGTTCTGAACATCGGACAGGGGTGCGGGATACGCAGTATTTT
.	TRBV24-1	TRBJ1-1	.	CATSDFTGTEAFF	TGTGCCACCAGTGATTTTACGGGTACTGAAGCTTTCTTT
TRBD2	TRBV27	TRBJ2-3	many	CASRPRGTSVRQDTQYF	TGTGCCAGCAGACCACGCGGGACTAGCGTCCGGCAAGATACGCAGTATTTT
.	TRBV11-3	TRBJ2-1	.	CASSLGGINGYNEQFF	TGTGCCAGCAGCTTAGGCGGGATCAATGGCTACAATGAGCAGTTCTTC
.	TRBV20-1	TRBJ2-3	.	CSAIRVDTQYF	TGCAGTGCTATCCGAGTAGATACGCAGTATTTT
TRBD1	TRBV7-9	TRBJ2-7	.	CASSQTGGLNSYEQYF	TGTGCCAGCAGCCAGACAGGGGGCCTCAACTCCTACGAGCAGTACTTC
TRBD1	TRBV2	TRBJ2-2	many	CASRGGQQNTGELFF	TGTGCCAGCAGAGGGGGACAGCAGAACACCGGGGAGCTGTTTTTT
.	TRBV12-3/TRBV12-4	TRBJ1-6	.	CASSPYGDNSPLHF	TGTGCCAGCTCACCATACGGCGATAATTCACCCCTCCACTTT
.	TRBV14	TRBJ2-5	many	CASSQGGAETQYF	TGTGCCAGCAGCCAAGGGGGCGCCGAGACCCAGTACTTC
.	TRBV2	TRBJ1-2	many	CASTDSADGYTF	TGTGCCAGCACTGACTCGGCGGATGGCTACACCTTC
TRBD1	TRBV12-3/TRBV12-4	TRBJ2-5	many	CASTAGQGAGETQYF	TGTGCCAGCACCGCGGGACAGGGGGCGGGGGAGACCCAGTACTTC
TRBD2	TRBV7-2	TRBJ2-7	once	CASTLWRAGGTLVTHEQYF	TGTGCCAGCACCCTTTGGAGGGCGGGAGGTACGCTCGTGACCCACGAGCAGTACTTC
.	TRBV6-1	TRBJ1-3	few	CASSYVSWGASGNTIYF	TGTGCCAGCAGTTACGTCTCGTGGGGAGCCTCTGGAAACACCATATATTTT
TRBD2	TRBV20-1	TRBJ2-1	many	CSAGGTSGGNWNEQFF	TGCAGTGCCGGCGGGACTAGCGGGGGGAATTGGAATGAGCAGTTCTTC
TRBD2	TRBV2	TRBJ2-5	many	CASSESGTDHWTSGRIETQYF	TGTGCCAGCAGTGAATCAGGGACGGATCACTGGACTAGCGGGAGGATTGAGACCCAGTACTTC
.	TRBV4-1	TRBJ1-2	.	CASSHLQVNYGYTF	TGCGCCAGCAGCCACCTACAGGTTAACTATGGCTACACCTTC
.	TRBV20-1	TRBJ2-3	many	CSARPDPDTDTQYF	TGCAGTGCTAGACCCGACCCCGATACAGATACGCAGTATTTT
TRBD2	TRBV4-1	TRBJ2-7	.	CASSHRLAATSYEQYF	TGCGCCAGCAGCCACCGACTAGCCGCGACTTCCTACGAGCAGTACTTC
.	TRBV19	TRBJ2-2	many	CASSTRLEVGELFF	TGTGCCAGTAGTACCAGACTAGAGGTCGGGGAGCTGTTTTTT
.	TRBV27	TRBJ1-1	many	CASSLYPGGNSFQNTEAFF	TGTGCCAGCAGTTTATACCCAGGAGGTAACAGCTTCCAGAACACTGAAGCTTTCTTT
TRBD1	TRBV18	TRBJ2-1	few	CASSLGQGSGNEQFF	TGTGCCAGCTCGCTTGGACAGGGGAGCGGAAATGAGCAGTTCTTC
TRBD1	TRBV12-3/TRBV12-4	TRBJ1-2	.	CASSRLSGTGGLSGYGYTF	TGTGCCAGCAGTCGCCTTTCCGGGACAGGGGGACTATCGGGCTATGGCTACACCTTC
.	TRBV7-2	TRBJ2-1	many	CASSPKGGGGLFSYNEQFF	TGTGCCAGCAGCCCAAAAGGGGGGGGGGGCTTATTCTCCTACAATGAGCAGTTCTTC
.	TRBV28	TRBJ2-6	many	CASMLYSGANVLTF	TGTGCCAGCATGCTCTACTCTGGGGCCAACGTCCTGACTTTC
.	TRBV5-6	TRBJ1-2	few	CASSLAGPGGYTF	TGTGCCAGCAGCTTGGCGGGCCCGGGGGGCTACACCTTC
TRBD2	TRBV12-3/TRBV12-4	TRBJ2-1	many	CASSLWYPGGEVAGEFYNEQFF	TGTGCCAGCAGTTTATGGTACCCCGGGGGGGAGGTAGCGGGAGAGTTCTACAATGAGCAGTTCTTC
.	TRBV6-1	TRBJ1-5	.	CASTRWLQGNQPQHF	TGTGCCAGCACTCGTTGGCTACAAGGCAATCAGCCCCAGCATTTT
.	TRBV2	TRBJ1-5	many	CASRPQGSTGNQPQHF	TGTGCCAGCAGACCACAGGGTTCGACCGGCAATCAGCCCCAGCATTTT